The 11 T cell receptor beta chains presented below share a single source sample, sequenced in a study of blood T cell repertoires in COVID-19. The repertoire was sequenced with immunoSEQ multiplex PCR; TCRdb's copy has only in-frame clones and lacks some. The sample shows 60,000 to 75,000 clones, roughly 85% of them seen only once. The sample comprised peripheral blood. Source of these receptors: a woman in her forties or fifties with COVID-19, enrolled during active disease.

The chain carries TRBV5-1 and TRBJ2-1, with D tentatively TRBD2 (6 bases). V lost 3 bases and J lost 4, with 14 bases in between. The CDR3 totals 15 residues. CDR1 is SGHRS, CDR2 YFSETQ, per germline. The DNA for the CDR3 is TGCGCCAGCAGCTGGGAGGCGGCTGCATACAATGAGCAGTTCTTC. Encoded protein: CASSWEAAAYNEQFF.

The chain combines TRBV9 with TRBJ1-1; 8 nucleotides match TRBD1. The germline CDR1 and CDR2 sequences are SGDLS and YYNGEE. The CDR3 runs 15 residues. J gave up 4 bases and V 4 bases, and 9 bases lay outside the gene matches. The CDR3 coding sequence is TGTGCCAGCAGCCCGGACAGGGATGTGAGCACTGAAGCTTTCTTT. Its protein product is CASSPDRDVSTEAFF.

The J gene is TRBJ2-5, the V gene TRBV9, with 7 bases that match TRBD2. This CDR3 region has 17 residues. From germline, CDR1 is SGDLS and CDR2 YYNGEE. The trim removed 4 bases at V and 3 bases at J, leaving 15 bases unmatched. This chain's CDR3 is CASSHRRGREEKETQYF. In nucleotides, the CDR3 is TGTGCCAGCAGCCACCGCCGGGGGAGGGAGGAAAAAGAGACCCAGTACTTC.

CDR3 in DNA: TGTGCCAGCAGCCCGGGTGGAGAGAACACCGGGGAGCTGTTTTTT. Protein: CASSPGGENTGELFF. The genes are TRBV21-1 and TRBJ2-2; the table's TRBD2 call for D was not verified on the DNA. TRBV21-1 is annotated as a pseudogene. The CDR3 loop spans 15 amino acids.

This clone was recorded only once. V and J are TRBV10-1 and TRBJ2-2; D remains unclear. In germline, CDR1 is WNHNN, CDR2 SYGVQD (reference sequence). This CDR3 comprises 17 residues. The V gene lost 2 bases and the J gene lost 0 bases, with 13 bases spanning the gap. This CDR3 reads CASSEVVIAANTGELFF. The CDR3 DNA reads TGCGCCAGCAGTGAGGTCGTGATAGCTGCGAACACCGGGGAGCTGTTTTTT.

This chain connects TRBV5-6 to TRBJ1-3; perhaps TRBD1 as D (6 bases). V lost 6 bases, J lost 1 base, and 14 bases lay in between. CDR1 and CDR2 from the germline V gene are SGHDT and YYEEEE. The CDR3 is 15 residues long. CDR3 residues: CASIPRGGSGNTIYF. DNA for the CDR3: TGTGCCAGCATCCCGAGGGGGGGTTCTGGAAACACCATATATTTT.

V gene TRBV10-3 combines with J gene TRBJ2-7, with 9 bases that match TRBD1. Germline CDR1 and CDR2: ENHRY and SYGVKD. The CDR3 has 16 residues. The ends lost 3 bases at V and 4 bases at J; junction bases unmatched: 10. The CDR3 here is CAISEPGQGLTYEQYF. CDR3 DNA sequence: TGTGCCATCAGTGAACCGGGACAGGGATTGACTTACGAGCAGTACTTC.

This clone was seen a single time. The J gene is TRBJ2-2, the V gene TRBV9; D might be TRBD2 (5 bases). Trimming pared 0 bases from V and 6 bases from J, leaving 18 bases between. Germline V gene data show CDR1 as SGDLS and CDR2 as YYNGEE. CDR3 length: 17 residues. CDR3 sequence reads: CASSVASRAAGAGELFF. CDR3 bases: TGTGCCAGCAGCGTAGCTTCTAGGGCGGCCGGGGCCGGGGAGCTGTTTTTT.

The chain carries TRBV11-3 and TRBJ2-7, with D maybe TRBD2 (5 bases). The CDR3 loop spans 13 amino acids. CDR1 is SGHNT and CDR2 is YENEEA in the germline V gene. Trimming left V 6 bases short and J 0 bases short, with 9 bases between. The chain's CDR3 is CASRRGPSYEQYF. Written as DNA, the CDR3 is TGTGCCAGCAGGCGAGGGCCCTCCTACGAGCAGTACTTC.

V usage is TRBV4-1 and J usage is TRBJ1-5, with TRBD1 matching 12 bases. The CDR3 is 18 amino acids. The germline CDR1 and CDR2 sequences are MGHRA and YSYEKL. The junction had 10 bases not matched to a gene; V was cut back by 0 bases and J by 7 bases. CDR3 DNA: TGCGCCAGCAGCCAAGAACCGCAGGGACAGGGGGCCAACCAGCCCCAGCATTTT. Residues: CASSQEPQGQGANQPQHF.

The V call is TRBV6-5, the J call TRBJ1-6; D is unclear. CDR1 is MNHEY, CDR2 SVGAGI, per germline. The V end was cut by 6 bases, the J end by 17 bases, with 23 bases between. The CDR3 is made up of 14 amino acids. The CDR3 DNA follows: TGTGCCAGCAGGATAGGATCAGCCCTAGTCGGATTCCACTTT. It translates to CASRIGSALVGFHF.